The sequence of this T cell receptor beta chain was determined in a study of blood T cell repertoires in COVID-19. The overall study: T cells, B-cell-depleted T cells, or PBMCs provided the cDNA or gDNA that served as material.

Sequencing was performed with immunoSEQ multiplex PCR; in TCRdb, only in-frame clones are kept and a portion is missing. This sample has about 25,000 clones, with around 88% found just once. This clone was seen only once. The sample comprised peripheral blood. The sequence was obtained from a human donor with active COVID-19. The donor label of this sample is uncertain.

In nucleotides, the CDR3 is TGTGCCAGCAGCAGACAGGGGAACAATAACAATTCACCCCTCCACTTT. Residues: CASSRQGNNNNSPLHF. The rearrangement uses TRBV21-1 and TRBJ1-6; TRBD1 reflects the table's D call only, with no check against the DNA. TRBV21-1 is termed a pseudogene. The CDR3 length is 16 residues.